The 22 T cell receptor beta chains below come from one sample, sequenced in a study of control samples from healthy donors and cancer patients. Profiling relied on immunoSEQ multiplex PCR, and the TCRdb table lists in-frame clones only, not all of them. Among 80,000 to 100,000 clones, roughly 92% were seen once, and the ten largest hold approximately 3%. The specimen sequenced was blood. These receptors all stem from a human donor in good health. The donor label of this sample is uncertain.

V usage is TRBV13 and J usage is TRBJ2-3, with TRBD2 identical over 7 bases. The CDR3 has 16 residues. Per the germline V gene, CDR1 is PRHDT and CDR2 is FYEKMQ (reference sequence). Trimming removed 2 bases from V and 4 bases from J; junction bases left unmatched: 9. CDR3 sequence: CASSLSIGGLADTQYF. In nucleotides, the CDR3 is TGTGCCAGCAGCTTATCTATCGGGGGGTTGGCAGATACGCAGTATTTT.

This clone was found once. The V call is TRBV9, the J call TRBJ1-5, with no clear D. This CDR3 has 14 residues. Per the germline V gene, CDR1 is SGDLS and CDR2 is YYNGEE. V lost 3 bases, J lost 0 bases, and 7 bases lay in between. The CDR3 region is CASSGGNSNQPQHF. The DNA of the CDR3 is TGTGCCAGCAGCGGAGGGAATAGCAATCAGCCCCAGCATTTT.

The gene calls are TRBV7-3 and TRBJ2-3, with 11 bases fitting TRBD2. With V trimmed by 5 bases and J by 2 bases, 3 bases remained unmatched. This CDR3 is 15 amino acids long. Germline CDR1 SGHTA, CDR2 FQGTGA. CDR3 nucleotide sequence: TGTGCCAGCAGCAGTAGCGGGGGGGTCACAGATACGCAGTATTTT. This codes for CASSSSGGVTDTQYF.

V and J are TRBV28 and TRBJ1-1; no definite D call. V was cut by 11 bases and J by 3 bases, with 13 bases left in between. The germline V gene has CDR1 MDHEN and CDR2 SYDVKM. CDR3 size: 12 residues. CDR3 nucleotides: TGTGCCTCAGGTGTTTGGGACACTGAAGCTTTCTTT. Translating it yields CASGVWDTEAFF.

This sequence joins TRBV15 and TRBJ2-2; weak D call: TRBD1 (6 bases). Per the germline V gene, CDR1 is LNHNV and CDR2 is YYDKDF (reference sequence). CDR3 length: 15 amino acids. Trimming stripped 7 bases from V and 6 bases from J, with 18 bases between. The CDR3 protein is CATTLSRGVPGELFF. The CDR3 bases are TGTGCCACCACGCTAAGCAGGGGTGTACCCGGGGAGCTGTTTTTT.

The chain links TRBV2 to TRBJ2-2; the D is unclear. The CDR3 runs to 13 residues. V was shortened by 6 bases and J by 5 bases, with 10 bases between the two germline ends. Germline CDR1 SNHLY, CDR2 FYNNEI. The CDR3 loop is CASRGTETGELFF. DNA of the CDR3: TGTGCCAGCAGGGGTACCGAGACCGGGGAGCTGTTTTTT.

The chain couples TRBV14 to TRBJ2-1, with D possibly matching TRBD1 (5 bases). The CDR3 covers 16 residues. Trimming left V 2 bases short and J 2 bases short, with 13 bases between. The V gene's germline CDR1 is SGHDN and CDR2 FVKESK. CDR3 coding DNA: TGTGCCAGCAGCCAAATTCTCGGACATCCCTACAATGAGCAGTTCTTC. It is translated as CASSQILGHPYNEQFF. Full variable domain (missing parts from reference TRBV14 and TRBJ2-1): EAGVTQFPSHSVIEKGQTVTLRCDPISGHDNLYWYRRVMGKEIKFLLHFVKESKQDESGMPNNRFLAERTGGTYSTLKVQPAELEDSGVYFCASSQILGHPYNEQFFGPGTRLTVL.

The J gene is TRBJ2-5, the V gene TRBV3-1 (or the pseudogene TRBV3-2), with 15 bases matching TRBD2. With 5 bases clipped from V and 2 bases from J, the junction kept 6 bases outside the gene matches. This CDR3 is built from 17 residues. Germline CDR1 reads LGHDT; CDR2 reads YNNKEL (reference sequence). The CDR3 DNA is TGTGCCAGCAGCTACGGGACTAGCGGGGGGCGTCAAGAGACCCAGTACTTC. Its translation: CASSYGTSGGRQETQYF.

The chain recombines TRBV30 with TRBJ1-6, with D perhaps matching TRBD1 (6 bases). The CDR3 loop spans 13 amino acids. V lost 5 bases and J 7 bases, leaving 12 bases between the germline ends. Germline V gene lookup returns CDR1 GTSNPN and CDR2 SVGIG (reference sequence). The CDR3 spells CAWGYRENSPLHF. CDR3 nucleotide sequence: TGTGCCTGGGGGTACAGGGAAAATTCACCCCTCCACTTT.

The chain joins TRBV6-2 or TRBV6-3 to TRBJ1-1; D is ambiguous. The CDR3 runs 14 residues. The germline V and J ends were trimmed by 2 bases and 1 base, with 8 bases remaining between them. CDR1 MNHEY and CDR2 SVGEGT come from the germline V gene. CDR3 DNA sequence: TGTGCCAGCAGTTACAAATACAGGAACACTGAAGCTTTCTTT. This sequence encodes CASSYKYRNTEAFF.

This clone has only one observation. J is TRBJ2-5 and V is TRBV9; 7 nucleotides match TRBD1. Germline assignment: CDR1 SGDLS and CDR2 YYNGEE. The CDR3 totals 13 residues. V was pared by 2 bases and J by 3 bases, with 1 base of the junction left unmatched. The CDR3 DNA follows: TGTGCCAGCAGCGTTGGGACAGAAGAGACCCAGTACTTC. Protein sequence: CASSVGTEETQYF.

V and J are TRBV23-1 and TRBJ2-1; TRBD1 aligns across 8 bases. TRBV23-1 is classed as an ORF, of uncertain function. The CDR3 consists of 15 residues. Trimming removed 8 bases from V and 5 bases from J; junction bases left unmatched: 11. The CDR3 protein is CASGQGARRDNEQFF. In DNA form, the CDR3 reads TGCGCCAGCGGCCAGGGGGCCCGTCGGGACAATGAGCAGTTCTTC.

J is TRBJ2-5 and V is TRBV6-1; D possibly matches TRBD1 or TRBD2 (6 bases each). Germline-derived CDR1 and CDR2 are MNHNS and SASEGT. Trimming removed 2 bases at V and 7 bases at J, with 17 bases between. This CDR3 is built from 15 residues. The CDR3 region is CASSEWIGGPWTQYF. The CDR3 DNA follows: TGTGCCAGCAGTGAATGGATCGGGGGCCCATGGACCCAGTACTTC.

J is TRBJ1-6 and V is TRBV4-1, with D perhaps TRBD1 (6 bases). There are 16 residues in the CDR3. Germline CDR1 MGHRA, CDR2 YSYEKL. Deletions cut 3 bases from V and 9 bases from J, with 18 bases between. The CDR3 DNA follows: TGCGCCAGCAGCCAGGGTTGGGGGGCTTTGGGTTCACCCCTCCACTTT. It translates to CASSQGWGALGSPLHF.

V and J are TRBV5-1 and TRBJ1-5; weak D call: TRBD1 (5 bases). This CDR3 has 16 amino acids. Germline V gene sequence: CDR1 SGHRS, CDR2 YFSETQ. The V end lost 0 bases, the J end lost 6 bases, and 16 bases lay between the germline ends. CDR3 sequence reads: CASSLAPGPSGQPQHF. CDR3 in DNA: TGCGCCAGCAGCTTGGCTCCGGGACCCAGCGGTCAGCCCCAGCATTTT. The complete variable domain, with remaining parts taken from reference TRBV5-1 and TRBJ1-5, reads KAGVTQTPRYLIKTRGQQVTLSCSPISGHRSVSWYQQTPGQGLQFLFEYFSETQRNKGNFPGRFSGRQFSNSRSEMNVSTLELGDSALYLCASSLAPGPSGQPQHFGDGTRLSIL.

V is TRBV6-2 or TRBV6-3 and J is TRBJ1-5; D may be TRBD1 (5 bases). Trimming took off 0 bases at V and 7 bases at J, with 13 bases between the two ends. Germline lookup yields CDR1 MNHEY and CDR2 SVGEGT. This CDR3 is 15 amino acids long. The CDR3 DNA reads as TGTGCCAGCAGTTACTCCCGGGGCCAGGGACAGCCCCAGCATTTT. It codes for CASSYSRGQGQPQHF.

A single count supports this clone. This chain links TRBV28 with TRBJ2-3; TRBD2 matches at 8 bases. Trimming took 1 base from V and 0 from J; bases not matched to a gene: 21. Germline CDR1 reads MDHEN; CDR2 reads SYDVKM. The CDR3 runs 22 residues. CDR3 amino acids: CASSLSLGERGSVEVSTDTQYF. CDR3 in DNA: TGTGCCAGCAGTTTATCGCTGGGGGAGCGGGGGTCCGTCGAGGTGAGCACAGATACGCAGTATTTT.

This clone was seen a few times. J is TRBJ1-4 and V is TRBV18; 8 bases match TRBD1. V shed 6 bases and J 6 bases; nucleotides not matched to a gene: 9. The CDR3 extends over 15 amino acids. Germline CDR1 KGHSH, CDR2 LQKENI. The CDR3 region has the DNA TGTGCCAGCTCTTACGGGACAGGAGGGGATGAAAAACTGTTTTTT. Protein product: CASSYGTGGDEKLFF.

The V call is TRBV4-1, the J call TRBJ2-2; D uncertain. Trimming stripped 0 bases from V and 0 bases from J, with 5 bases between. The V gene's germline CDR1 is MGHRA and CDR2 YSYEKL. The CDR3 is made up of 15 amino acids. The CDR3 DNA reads TGCGCCAGCAGCCAAGATAGCCCGAACACCGGGGAGCTGTTTTTT. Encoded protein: CASSQDSPNTGELFF.

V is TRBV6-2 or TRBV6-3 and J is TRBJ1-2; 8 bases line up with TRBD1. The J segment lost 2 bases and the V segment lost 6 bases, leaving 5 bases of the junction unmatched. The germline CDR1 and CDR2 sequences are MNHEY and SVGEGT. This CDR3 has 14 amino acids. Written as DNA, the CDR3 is TGTGCCAGCAGCCCCGGACAGGGCAACTATGGCTACACCTTC. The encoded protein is CASSPGQGNYGYTF.

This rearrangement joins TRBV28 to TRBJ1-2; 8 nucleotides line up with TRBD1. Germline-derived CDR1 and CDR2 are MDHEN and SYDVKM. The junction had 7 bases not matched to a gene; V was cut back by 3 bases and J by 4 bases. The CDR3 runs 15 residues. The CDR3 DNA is TGTGCCAGCAGTTTGGGACAGGAAATTTTCTATGGCTACACCTTC. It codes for CASSLGQEIFYGYTF.

The CDR3 protein is CASSLTGGGNQPQHF. As DNA, the CDR3 is TGCGCCAGCAGCTTGACAGGGGGGGGCAATCAGCCCCAGCATTTT. The J gene is TRBJ1-5, the V gene TRBV5-1; 8 positions match TRBD1. This CDR3 has 15 amino acids. The germline V gene has CDR1 SGHRS and CDR2 YFSETQ. The trim removed 1 base at V and 2 bases at J, leaving 2 bases unmatched.